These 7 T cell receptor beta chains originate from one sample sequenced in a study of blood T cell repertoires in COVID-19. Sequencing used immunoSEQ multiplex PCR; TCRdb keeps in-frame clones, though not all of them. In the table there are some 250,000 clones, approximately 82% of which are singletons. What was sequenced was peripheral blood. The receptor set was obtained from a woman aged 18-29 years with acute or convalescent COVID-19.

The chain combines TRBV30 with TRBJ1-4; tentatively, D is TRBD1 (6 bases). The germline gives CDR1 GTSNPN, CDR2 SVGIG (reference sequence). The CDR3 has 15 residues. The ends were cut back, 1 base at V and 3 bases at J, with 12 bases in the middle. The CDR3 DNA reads TGTGCCTGGAGTGGGCTGGGGGCATCTAATGAAAAACTGTTTTTT. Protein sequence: CAWSGLGASNEKLFF.

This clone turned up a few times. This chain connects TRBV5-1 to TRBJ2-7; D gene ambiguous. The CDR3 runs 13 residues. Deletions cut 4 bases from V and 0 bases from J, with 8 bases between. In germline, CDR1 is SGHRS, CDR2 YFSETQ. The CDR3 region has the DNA TGCGCCAGCAGCCCGAGTCGCTCCTACGAGCAGTACTTC. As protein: CASSPSRSYEQYF.

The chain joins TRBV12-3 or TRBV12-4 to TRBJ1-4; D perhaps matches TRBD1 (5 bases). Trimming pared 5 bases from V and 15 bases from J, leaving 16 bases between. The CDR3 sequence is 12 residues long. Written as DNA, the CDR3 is TGTGCCAGCAGTCACCCCCAGGGAATTTTGTTTTTT. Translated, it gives CASSHPQGILFF.

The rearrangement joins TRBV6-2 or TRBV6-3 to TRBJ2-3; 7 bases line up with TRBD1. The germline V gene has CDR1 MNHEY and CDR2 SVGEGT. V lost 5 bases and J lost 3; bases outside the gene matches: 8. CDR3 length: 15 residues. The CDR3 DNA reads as TGTGCCAGCAGTACCGGACAGGAAGCTACAGATACGCAGTATTTT. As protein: CASSTGQEATDTQYF.

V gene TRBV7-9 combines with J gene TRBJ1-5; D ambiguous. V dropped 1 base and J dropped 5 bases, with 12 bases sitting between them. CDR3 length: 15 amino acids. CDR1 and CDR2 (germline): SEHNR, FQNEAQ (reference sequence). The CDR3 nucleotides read TGTGCCAGCAGCTTAGGTAACCAGGCCGATCAGCCCCAGCATTTT. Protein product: CASSLGNQADQPQHF.

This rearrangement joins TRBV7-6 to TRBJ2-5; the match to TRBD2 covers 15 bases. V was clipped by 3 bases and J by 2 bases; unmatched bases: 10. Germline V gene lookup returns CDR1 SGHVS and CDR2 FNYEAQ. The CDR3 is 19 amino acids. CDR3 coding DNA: TGTGCCAGCAGCTTCTACGGACTAGCGGGAGGGCCGTTACAAGAGACCCAGTACTTC. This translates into CASSFYGLAGGPLQETQYF.

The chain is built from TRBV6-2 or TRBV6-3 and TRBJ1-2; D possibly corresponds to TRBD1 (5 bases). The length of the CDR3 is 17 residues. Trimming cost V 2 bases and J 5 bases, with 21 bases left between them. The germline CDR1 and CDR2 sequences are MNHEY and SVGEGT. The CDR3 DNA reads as TGTGCCAGCAGTTACCGCGGGGTAGGGGCGGAACTATATGGCTACACCTTC. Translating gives CASSYRGVGAELYGYTF.